The table lists the clone carrying this T cell receptor (beta chain) with a few counts. What it binds is unknown. Stated time point: cycle 4 day 1 (C4D1), after about 6 weeks of nivolumab. Each patient relapsed following autologous stem cell transplantation, and prior brentuximab vedotin exposure differed. Starting with thawed PBMCs, CD4+ T cells were purified by magnetic negative selection. The data are from a study of PD-1 blockade in classical Hodgkin lymphoma. Notes on the study in general: Complete responders matched newly diagnosed patients in baseline diversity. CD4+ TCR diversity, unlike CD8+, climbed significantly by C4D1.

Germline V CDR1 and CDR2: MDHEN, SYDVKM. Trimming pared 7 bases from V and 2 bases from J, leaving 17 bases between. CDR3 length: 16 amino acids. Some clones are missing from TCRdb's copy, which holds only in-frame ones; the method was immunoSEQ multiplex PCR. The sample holds about 22,000 clones, 65% to 80% seen once. This material consisted of CD4+ T cells from blood, taken before the fourth cycle of nivolumab. The chain joins TRBV28 to TRBJ2-2; tentative D call: TRBD1 (5 bases). The sequence was collected from a human donor with classical Hodgkin lymphoma. The CDR3 DNA is TGTGCCAGCAAAGAAAAGATCGGACATAACACCGGGGAGCTGTTTTTT. Encoded protein: CASKEKIGHNTGELFF.